This T cell receptor beta chain was found in a study of T cells in Graves' hyperthyroidism and ophthalmopathy. The study's findings and limits: Most clonotypes that expanded in the thyroid above 0.001 also showed up in blood. Ophthalmopathy cases were set apart from stable hyperthyroidism by a 13 V-J model.

CDR3 length: 16 residues. Germline-derived CDR1 and CDR2 are SGHAT and FQNNGV. The germline V and J ends were trimmed by 0 bases and 6 bases, with 17 bases remaining between them. Using RNA transcripts as the source, TCR beta CDR3 regions were amplified. Using the HTBI primer set, a first-round RT-PCR was run on the TCR CDR3. TCRdb re-derived calls from the multiplex PCR reads in MiXCR, one entry per CDR3 protein. Of some 510,000 distinct CDR3 sequences listed, around 20% are singletons. This clonotype has ten or more counts. The antigen is not known. A lack of ophthalmopathy progression within 18 months defined stable Graves' hyperthyroidism. Together with thyroid ultrasound, orbital computed tomography, serum thyroxine and TRAb, clinical symptoms were used for diagnoses.

Material: blood. This sequence joins TRBV11-2 and TRBJ1-2; maybe TRBD1 (5 bases). This clonotype was obtained from a young man with Graves' hyperthyroidism. CDR3 region: CASSLERQTPLNGYTF. The CDR3 coding sequence is TGTGCCAGCAGCTTAGAGAGACAGACCCCTTTGAATGGCTACACCTTC.